The clone carrying this TCR beta chain occurred a few times. This entry is derived from a study of OX40 agonist ivuxolimab in advanced cancers. For the study at large: Hepatocellular carcinoma, melanoma, renal cell or head and neck cancer was diagnosed in the dose-escalation patients.

Germline V CDR1 and CDR2: LGHNT, FRNRAP. The CDR3 spans 17 residues. Trimming removed 1 base at V and 7 bases at J, with 19 bases between. Sequencing was performed with immunoSEQ multiplex PCR; in TCRdb, only in-frame clones are kept and a portion is missing. The sample carries tens of thousands of clones, about 82% recorded once. The J gene is TRBJ1-4, the V gene TRBV12-5; a possible D gene is TRBD1 (5 bases). This sequence originates from an adult with an advanced solid tumor such as melanoma, head and neck, liver or kidney cancer. The sequences come from CD4+ or CD8+ T cells sorted from blood, collected in a trial of the OX40 agonist ivuxolimab. The CDR3 region is CASGLAPAGPFFEKLFF. The CDR3 nucleotides read TGTGCTAGTGGTTTGGCCCCCGCAGGGCCTTTTTTTGAAAAACTGTTTTTT.